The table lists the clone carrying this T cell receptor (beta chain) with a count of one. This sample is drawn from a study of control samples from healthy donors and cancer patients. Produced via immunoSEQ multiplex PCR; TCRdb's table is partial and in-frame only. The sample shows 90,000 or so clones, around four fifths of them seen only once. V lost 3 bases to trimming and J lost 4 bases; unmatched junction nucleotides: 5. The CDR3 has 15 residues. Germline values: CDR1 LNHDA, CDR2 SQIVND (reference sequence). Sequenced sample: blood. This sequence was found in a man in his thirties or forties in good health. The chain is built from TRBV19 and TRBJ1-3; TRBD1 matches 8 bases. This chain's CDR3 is CASSMEDRGGNTIYF. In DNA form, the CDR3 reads TGTGCCAGTAGTATGGAAGACAGGGGAGGAAACACCATATATTTT.